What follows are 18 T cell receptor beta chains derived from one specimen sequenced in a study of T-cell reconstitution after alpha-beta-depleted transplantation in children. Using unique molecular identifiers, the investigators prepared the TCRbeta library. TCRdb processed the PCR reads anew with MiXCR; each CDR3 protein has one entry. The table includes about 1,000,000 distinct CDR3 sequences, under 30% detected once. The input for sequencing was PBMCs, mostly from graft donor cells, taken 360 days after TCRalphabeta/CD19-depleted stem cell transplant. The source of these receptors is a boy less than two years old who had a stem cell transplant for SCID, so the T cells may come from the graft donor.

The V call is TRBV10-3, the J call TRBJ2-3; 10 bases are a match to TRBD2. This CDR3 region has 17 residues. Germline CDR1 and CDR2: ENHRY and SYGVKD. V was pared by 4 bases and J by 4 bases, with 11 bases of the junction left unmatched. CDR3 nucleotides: TGTGCCATCAGTGTGTCCAGCGGGGGGGCGTTTTCAGATACGCAGTATTTT. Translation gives CAISVSSGGAFSDTQYF.

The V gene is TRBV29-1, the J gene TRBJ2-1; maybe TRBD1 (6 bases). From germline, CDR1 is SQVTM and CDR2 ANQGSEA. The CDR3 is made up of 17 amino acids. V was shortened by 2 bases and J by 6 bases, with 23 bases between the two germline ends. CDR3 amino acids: CSVERGGRDIWGNEQFF. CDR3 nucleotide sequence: TGCAGCGTTGAAAGGGGTGGTAGGGACATTTGGGGCAATGAGCAGTTCTTC.

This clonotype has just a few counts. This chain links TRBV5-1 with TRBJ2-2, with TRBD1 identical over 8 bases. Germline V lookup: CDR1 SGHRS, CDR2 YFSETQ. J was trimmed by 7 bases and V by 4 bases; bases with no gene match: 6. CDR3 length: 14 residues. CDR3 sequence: CASSTGQVVGELFF. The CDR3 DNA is TGCGCCAGCAGCACGGGACAGGTCGTCGGGGAGCTGTTTTTT.

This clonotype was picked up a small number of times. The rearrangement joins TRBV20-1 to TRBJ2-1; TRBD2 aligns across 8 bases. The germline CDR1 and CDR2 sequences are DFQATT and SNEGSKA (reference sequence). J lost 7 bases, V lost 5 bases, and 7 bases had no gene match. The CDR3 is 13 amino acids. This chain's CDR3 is CSAERGWANEQFF. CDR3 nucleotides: TGCAGTGCTGAGCGGGGGTGGGCGAATGAGCAGTTCTTC.

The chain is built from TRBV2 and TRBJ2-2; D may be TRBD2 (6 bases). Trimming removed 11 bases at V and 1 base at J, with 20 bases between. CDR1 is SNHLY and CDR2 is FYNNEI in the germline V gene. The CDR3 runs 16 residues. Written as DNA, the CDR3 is TGTGCCGGATGGGGCCCGGGAGCCAGGAACACCGGGGAGCTGTTTTTT. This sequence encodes CAGWGPGARNTGELFF.

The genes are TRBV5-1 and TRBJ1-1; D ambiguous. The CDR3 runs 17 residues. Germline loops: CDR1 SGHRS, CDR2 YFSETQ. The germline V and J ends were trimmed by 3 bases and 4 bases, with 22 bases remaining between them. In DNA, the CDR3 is TGCGCCAGCAGCTCCTACCCGGGAAGCCATGGAGGCACTGAAGCTTTCTTT. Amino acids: CASSSYPGSHGGTEAFF.

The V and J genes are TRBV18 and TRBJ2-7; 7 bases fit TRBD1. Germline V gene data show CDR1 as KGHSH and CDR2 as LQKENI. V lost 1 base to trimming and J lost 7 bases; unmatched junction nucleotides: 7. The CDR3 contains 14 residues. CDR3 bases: TGTGCCAGCTCACCACATGACAGGGCCGAAGAGCAGTACTTC. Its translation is CASSPHDRAEEQYF.

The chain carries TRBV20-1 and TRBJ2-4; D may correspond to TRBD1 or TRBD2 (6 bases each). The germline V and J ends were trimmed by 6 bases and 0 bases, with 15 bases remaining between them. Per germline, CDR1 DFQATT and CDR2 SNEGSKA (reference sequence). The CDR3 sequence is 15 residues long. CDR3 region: CSAPEQGGAKNIQYF. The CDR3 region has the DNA TGCAGTGCCCCTGAACAGGGAGGAGCCAAAAACATTCAGTACTTC.

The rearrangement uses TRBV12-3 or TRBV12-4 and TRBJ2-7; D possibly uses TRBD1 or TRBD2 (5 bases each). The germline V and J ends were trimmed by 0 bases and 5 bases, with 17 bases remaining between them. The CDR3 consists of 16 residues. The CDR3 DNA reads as TGTGCCAGCAGTTTAGCGCATGGGCCTAGGGACGACGAGCAGTACTTC. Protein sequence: CASSLAHGPRDDEQYF.

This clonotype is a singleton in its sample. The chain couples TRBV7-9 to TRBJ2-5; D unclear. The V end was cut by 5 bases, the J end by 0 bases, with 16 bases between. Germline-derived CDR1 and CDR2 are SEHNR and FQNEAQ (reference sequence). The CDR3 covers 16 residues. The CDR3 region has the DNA TGTGCCAGCAGCCTAACTGGTCCCAAATACCAAGAGACCCAGTACTTC. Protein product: CASSLTGPKYQETQYF.

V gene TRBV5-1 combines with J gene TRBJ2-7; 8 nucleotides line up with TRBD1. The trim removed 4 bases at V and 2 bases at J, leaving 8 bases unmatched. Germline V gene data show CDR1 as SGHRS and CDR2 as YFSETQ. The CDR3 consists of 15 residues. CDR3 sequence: CASSLDRGLTYEQYF. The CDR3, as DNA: TGCGCCAGCAGCCTCGACAGGGGTCTTACCTACGAGCAGTACTTC.

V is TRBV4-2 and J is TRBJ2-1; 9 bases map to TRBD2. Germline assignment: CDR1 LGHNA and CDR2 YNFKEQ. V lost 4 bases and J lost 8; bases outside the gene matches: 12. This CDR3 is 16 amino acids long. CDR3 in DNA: TGTGCCAGCAGCCCCTTAGCGGGGGCCCTCGGGGATGAGCAGTTCTTC. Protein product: CASSPLAGALGDEQFF.

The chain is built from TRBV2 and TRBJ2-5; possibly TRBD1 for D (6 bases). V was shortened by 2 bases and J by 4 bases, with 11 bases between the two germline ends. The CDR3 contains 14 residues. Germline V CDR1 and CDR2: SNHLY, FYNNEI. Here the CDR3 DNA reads TGTGCCAGCAGTGAACAGGGGCCTCGAGAGACCCAGTACTTC. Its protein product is CASSEQGPRETQYF.

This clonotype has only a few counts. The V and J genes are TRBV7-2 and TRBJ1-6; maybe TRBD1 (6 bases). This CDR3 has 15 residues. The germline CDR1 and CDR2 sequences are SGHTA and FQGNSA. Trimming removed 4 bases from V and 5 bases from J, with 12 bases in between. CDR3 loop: CASSYLTGNNSPLHF. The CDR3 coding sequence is TGTGCCAGCAGCTATCTAACAGGGAATAATTCACCCCTCCACTTT.

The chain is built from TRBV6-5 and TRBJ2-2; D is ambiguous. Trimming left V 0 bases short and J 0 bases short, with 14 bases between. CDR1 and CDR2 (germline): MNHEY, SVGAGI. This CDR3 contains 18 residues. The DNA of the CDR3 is TGTGCCAGCAGTTACTCAAGAACCCCAGGACCGAACACCGGGGAGCTGTTTTTT. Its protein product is CASSYSRTPGPNTGELFF.

In DNA, the CDR3 is TGTGCCAGCAGCTTAGGTATCCTGTACAATGAGCAGTTCTTC. Translating gives CASSLGILYNEQFF. The chain is built from TRBV7-8 and TRBJ2-1; no clear D gene. Germline V gene data show CDR1 as SGHVS and CDR2 as FQNEAQ. Trimming pared 1 base from V and 4 bases from J, leaving 8 bases between. CDR3 length equals 14 residues. Combining the CDR3 with reference TRBV7-8 and TRBJ2-1 gives the whole variable domain GAGVSQSPRYKVAKRGQDVALRCDPISGHVSLFWYQQALGQGPEFLTYFQNEAQLDKSGLPSDRFFAERPEGSVSTLKIQRTQQEDSAVYLCASSLGILYNEQFFGPGTRLTVL.

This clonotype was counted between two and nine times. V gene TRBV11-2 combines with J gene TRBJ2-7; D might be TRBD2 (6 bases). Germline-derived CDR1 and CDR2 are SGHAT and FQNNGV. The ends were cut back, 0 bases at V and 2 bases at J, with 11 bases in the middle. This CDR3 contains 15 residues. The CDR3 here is CASSLEVREAYEQYF. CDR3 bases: TGTGCCAGCAGCTTAGAGGTCAGGGAGGCCTACGAGCAGTACTTC.

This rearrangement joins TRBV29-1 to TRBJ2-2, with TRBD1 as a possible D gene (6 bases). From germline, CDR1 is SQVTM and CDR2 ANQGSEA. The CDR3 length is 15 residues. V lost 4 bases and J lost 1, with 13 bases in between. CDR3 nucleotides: TGCAGCGTTGGAGGGGGATATCTGAACACCGGGGAGCTGTTTTTT. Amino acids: CSVGGGYLNTGELFF.